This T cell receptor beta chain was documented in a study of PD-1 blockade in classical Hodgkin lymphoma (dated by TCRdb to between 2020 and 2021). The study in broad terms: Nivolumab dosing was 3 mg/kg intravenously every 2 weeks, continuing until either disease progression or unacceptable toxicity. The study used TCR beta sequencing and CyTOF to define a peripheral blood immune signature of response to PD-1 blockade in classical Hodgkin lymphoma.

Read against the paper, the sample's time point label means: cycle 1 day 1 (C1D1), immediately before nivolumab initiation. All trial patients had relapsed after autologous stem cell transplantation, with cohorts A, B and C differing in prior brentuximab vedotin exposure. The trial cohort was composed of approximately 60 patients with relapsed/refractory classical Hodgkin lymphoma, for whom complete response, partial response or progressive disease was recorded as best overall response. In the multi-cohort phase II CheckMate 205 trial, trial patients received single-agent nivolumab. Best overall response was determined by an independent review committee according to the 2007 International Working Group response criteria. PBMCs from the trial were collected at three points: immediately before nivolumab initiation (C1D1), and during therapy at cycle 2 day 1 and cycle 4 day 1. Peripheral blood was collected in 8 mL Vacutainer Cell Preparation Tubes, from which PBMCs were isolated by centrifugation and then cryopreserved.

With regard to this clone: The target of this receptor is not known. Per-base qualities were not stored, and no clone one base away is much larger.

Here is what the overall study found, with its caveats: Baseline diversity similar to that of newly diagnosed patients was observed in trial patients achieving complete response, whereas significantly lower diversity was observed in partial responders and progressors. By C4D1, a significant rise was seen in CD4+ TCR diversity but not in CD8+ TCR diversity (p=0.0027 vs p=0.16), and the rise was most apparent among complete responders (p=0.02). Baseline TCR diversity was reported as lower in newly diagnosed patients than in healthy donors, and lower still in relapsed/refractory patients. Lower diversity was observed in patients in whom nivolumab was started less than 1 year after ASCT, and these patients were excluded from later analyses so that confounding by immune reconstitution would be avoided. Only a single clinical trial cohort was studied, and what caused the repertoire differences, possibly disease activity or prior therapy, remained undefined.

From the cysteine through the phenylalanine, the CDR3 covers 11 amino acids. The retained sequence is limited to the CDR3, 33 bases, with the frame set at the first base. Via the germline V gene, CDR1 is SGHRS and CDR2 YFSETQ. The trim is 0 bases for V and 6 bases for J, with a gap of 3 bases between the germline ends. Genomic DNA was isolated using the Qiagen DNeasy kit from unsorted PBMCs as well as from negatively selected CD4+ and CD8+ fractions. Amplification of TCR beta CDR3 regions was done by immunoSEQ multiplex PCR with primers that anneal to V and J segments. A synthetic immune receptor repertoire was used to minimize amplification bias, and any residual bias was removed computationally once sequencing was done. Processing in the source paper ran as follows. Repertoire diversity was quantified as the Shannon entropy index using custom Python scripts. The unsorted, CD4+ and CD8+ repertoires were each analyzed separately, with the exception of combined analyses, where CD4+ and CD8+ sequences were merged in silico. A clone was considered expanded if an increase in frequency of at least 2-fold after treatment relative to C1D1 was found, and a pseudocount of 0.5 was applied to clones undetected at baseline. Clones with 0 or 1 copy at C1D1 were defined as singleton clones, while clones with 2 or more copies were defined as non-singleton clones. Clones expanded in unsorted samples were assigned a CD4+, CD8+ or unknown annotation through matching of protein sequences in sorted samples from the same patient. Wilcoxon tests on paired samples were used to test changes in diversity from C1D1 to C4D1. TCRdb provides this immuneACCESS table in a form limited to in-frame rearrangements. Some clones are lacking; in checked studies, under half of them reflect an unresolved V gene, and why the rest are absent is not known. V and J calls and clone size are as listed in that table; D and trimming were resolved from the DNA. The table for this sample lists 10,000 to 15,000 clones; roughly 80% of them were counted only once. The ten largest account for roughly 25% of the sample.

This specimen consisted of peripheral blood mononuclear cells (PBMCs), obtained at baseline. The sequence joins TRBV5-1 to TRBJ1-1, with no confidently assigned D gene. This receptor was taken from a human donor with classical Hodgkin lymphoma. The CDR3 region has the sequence CASSLDAEAFF. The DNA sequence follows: TGCGCCAGCAGCTTGGATGCTGAAGCTTTCTTT.